This T cell receptor beta chain was observed in a study of identical twins (dated by TCRdb to the mid-2010s). Notes on the research overall: The study deep-sequenced TCR alpha and beta repertoires from monozygotic twins, unrelated adults of various ages and cord blood to test whether fetal clonotypes persist. To rule out contamination, the twin experiments were replicated at different times with different library preparation protocols.

Every donor was a healthy Caucasian. Miltenyi CD45RO+ enrichment and human naive T-cell isolation kits were used to isolate memory (CD45RO+) and naive T cells from PBMC. This clonotype has ten or more counts. Its antigen target is currently unknown. No clone much larger than this one lies a single base away; base qualities are absent. General study outcomes and caveats: Invariant T cells such as MAIT and iNKT could partly confound zero-insertion analyses, although diverse VJ usage argued against such confounding for most clonotypes. Because the same donors could not be followed over many years, the conclusions relied on cross-sectional statistical analysis. In beta out-of-frame sequences, excess twin sharing was weaker, because having fewer shared sequences lowered the signal-to-noise ratio. Out-of-frame TCR alpha sharing in monozygotic twins was systematically underestimated by recombination models, whereas sharing between unrelated individuals was in agreement with the recombination models. Compared with coincidental sharing between unrelated individuals, out-of-frame TCR alpha sequences shared between twins had an excess of sequences with low generation probability. Abundant cord blood beta clonotypes had fewer insertions, young adult naive repertoires showed a similar but weaker trend, and memory repertoires showed no such trend.

The CDR3 numbers 17 residues from cysteine through phenylalanine. Only the CDR3 part of the read is kept: 51 bases, read in frame from the first base. As encoded in the germline V gene (reference sequence), CDR1 is SEHNR while CDR2 is FQNEAQ. The V and J ends are trimmed by 4 bases and 0 bases, leaving 17 bases between them. The library came from 5' RACE. The instrument given in TCRdb is Illumina HiSeq 2000. A universal primer binding site was added through template switching, and the final cDNA carried a unique molecular identifier so that TCR cDNA molecules could be counted accurately. First-strand cDNA for TCR alpha and beta chains was synthesized from specific primers in the conserved constant-segment region. To control for contamination, each cDNA library was double barcoded with a SMART-Mk sample barcode plus Illumina barcodes. TruSeq adapter sequences, together with Illumina sample barcodes, were added in two successive PCR steps. Sequencing of the TCR alpha and beta cDNA libraries was done on the Illumina HiSeq platform using custom primers. Per the source publication's procedure: MiGEC was used to process raw reads and extract unique molecular identifiers, and MiXCR was used to find CDR3 positions. Recombination models were inferred per individual with the repgenHMM and IGoR tools using an EM algorithm. The analysis of shared clonotypes was done with the tcR package in R, with sharing normalized by the product of cloneset sizes. To study raw recombination without the effects of thymic and clonal selection, out-of-frame nonproductive sequences were analyzed. Using fastp at Q25 and MiXCR, TCRdb reprocessed the public reads and kept productive beta chains. Each CDR3 protein gets just one entry, which takes the most common genes and DNA from the rows behind it. TCRdb's processing, not the study's, gives the V and J calls here. Across this sample there are about 240,000 distinct CDR3 sequences, with about 10% seen only once. About 9.1% of the sample rests with the top ten.

This chain joins TRBV7-9 to TRBJ2-3; a tentative D call is TRBD2 (6 bases match). Specimen: memory T cells sorted from blood. Read against the paper, the sample's cell subset or site label means: CD45RO+ enriched T cells. This TCR was sampled from a man in his fifties in good health. The CDR3 region reads CASSSQGLRRSTDTQYF. The bases read TGTGCCAGCAGCTCCCAAGGACTAAGACGTAGCACAGATACGCAGTATTTT. The CDR3 plus the reference TRBV7-9 and TRBJ2-3 genes for the other parts give the full variable domain: DTGVSQNPRHKITKRGQNVTFRCDPISEHNRLYWYRQTLGQGPEFLTYFQNEAQLEKSRLLSDRFSAERPKGSFSTLEIQRTEQGDSAMYLCASSSQGLRRSTDTQYFGPGTRLTVL.